This TCR beta chain came from a study of T cells after yellow fever vaccination. Study details: SMART-Seq v4 Ultra Low Input handled preparation of low-cell-number fractions.

This clonotype showed up just a few times. This CDR3 comprises 13 residues. Germline V gene lookup returns CDR1 MNHEY and CDR2 SMNVEV (reference sequence). After removal of 7 bases from V and 5 bases from J, the junction contained 6 bases not matched to a gene. By 5'RACE template switching, TCR cDNA was produced, with a universal primer site and UMIs added in the process. Using its own MiXCR run on the 5' RACE reads, TCRdb lists one record per CDR3 protein. The sample records some 120,000 distinct CDR3 sequences, approximately 14% being singletons. The genes are TRBV27 and TRBJ2-3; 7 bases align to TRBD1. The specimen comprised CD8+ T cells sorted from PBMCs, sampled 5 days after the yellow fever booster vaccination. This clonotype was obtained from a young man who received the YFV17D yellow fever vaccine. CDR3 residues: CASNQGVRDTQYF. The CDR3 DNA reads TGTGCCAGCAACCAGGGGGTCAGAGATACGCAGTATTTT.